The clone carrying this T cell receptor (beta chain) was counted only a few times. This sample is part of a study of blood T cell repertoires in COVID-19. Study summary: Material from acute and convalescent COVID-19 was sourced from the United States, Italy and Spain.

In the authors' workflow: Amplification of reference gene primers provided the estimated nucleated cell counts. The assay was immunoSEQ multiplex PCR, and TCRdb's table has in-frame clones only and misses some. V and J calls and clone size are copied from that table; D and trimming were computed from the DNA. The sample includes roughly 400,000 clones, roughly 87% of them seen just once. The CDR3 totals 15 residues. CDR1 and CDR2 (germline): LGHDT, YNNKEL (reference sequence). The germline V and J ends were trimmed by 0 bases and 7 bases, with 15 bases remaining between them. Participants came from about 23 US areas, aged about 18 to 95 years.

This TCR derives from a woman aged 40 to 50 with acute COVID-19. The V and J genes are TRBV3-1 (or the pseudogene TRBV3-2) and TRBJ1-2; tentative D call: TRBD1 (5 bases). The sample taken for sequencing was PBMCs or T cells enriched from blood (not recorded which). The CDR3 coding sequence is TGTGCCAGCAGCCAAGATCCTTCGGGGGAGCGTGGCTACACCTTC. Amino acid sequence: CASSQDPSGERGYTF.